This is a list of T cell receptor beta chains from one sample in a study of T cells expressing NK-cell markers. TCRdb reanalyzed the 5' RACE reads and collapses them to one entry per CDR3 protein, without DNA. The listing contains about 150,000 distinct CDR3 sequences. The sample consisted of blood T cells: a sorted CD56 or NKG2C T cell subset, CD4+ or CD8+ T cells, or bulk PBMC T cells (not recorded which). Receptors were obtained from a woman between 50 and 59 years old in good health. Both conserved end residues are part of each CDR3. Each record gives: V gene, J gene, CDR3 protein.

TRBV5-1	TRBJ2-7	CASSVLPSSTYEQYF
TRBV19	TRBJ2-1	CASSIAPGLAGSSYNEQFF
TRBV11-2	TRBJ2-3	CASSLPATGSTDTQYF
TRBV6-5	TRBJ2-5	CASSTLGGGSETQYF
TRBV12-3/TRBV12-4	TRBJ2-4	CASSFGGFIHGENIQYF
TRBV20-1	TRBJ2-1	CSATKREGHKNEQFF
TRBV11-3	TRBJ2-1	CASSRRGTSGSGEQFF
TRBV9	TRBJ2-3	CASSVELGDTQYF
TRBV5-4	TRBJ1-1	CASGFGGTEAFF
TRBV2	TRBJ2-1	CASSERGVGSWEQFF
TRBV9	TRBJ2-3	CASSVAGAADTQYF
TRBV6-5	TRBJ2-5	CASSYLRAGGFETQYF
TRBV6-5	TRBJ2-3	CASSYYSGIPDTQYF
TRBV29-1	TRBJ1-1	CSVSTGTVLNTEAFF
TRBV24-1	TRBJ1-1	CATRTSNGNTEAFF